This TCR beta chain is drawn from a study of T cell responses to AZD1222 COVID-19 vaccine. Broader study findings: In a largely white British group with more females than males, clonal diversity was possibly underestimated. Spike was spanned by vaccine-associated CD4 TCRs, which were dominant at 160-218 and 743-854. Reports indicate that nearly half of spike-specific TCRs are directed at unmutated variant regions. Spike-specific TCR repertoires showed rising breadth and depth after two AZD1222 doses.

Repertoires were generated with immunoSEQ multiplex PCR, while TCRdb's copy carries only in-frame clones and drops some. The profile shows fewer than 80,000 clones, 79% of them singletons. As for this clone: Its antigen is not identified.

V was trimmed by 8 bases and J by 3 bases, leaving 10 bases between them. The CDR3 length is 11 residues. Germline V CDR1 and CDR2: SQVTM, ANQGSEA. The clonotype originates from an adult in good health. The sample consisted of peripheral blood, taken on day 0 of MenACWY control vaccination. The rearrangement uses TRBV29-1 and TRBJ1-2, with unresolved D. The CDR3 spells CSCWSDYGYTF. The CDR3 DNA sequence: TGCAGCTGCTGGTCAGACTATGGCTACACCTTC.